One and the same sample provided the 16 T cell receptor beta chains below, sequenced in a study of human T cells and chemical hapten exposure. TCRdb re-analysed the RACE reads in MiXCR, keeping a single row per CDR3 protein. The sample has around 120,000 distinct CDR3 sequences; around 13% are singletons. Time point defined: patch test 1, 2 weeks after DPC sensitization. The treatment: therapeutic diphenylcyclopropenone sensitization with weekly scalp DPC. The specimen was whole blood, collected in connection with sensitization to the hapten diphenylcyclopropenone (DPC). Receptors originate from a man between 18 and 35 years old with alopecia areata. Some clones in this sample may be carry-over from other donors' samples.

This clonotype has a count of ten or more. The limits of the CDR3 on the DNA are not certain, so only TCRdb's listed CDR3 is given. The chain joins TRBV7-5 to TRBJ2-7; the tabulated D call, TRBD2, remains unverified against the DNA. TRBV7-5 represents a pseudogene. The CDR3 adds up to 16 amino acids, both ends counted. CDR3 sequence reads: CISVSEVYKGVHEQYV.

Concerning this clonotype: A junction end diverges from the germline sequence, so it may reflect a read error. The chain uses TRBV6-5 and TRBJ2-4; D is undetermined. This CDR3 is 8 amino acids long. Germline V gene lookup returns CDR1 MNHEY and CDR2 SVGAGI. As DNA, the CDR3 is TGTGCCAGCTTTGTTCGACCCTTC. Translated, it gives CASFVRPF.

V usage is TRBV6-5 and J usage is TRBJ2-1, with D perhaps TRBD2 (5 bases). Per the germline V gene, CDR1 is MNHEY and CDR2 is SVGAGI. Trimming pared 5 bases from V and 3 bases from J, leaving 14 bases between. The CDR3 runs 15 residues. CDR3: CASSRPGSGYNEQFF. The CDR3, as DNA: TGTGCCAGCAGTCGGCCCGGAAGCGGCTACAATGAGCAGTTCTTC.

This clonotype was recorded many times. The J gene is TRBJ2-3, the V gene TRBV7-9; the D is unclear. Trimming left V 1 base short and J 3 bases short, with 2 bases between. Germline assignment: CDR1 SEHNR and CDR2 FQNEAQ (reference sequence). The length of the CDR3 is 12 residues. CDR3 sequence (DNA): TGTGCCAGCAGCTTAGAAACAGATACGCAGTATTTT. It codes for CASSLETDTQYF. Variable domain in full (rest from reference TRBV7-9 and TRBJ2-3): DTGVSQNPRHKITKRGQNVTFRCDPISEHNRLYWYRQTLGQGPEFLTYFQNEAQLEKSRLLSDRFSAERPKGSFSTLEIQRTEQGDSAMYLCASSLETDTQYFGPGTRLTVL.

The CDR3 region is CASTGIVASNEQFF. DNA for the CDR3: TGTGCCAGCACTGGGATAGTCGCAAGCAATGAGCAGTTCTTC. The rearrangement joins TRBV6-2 or TRBV6-3 to TRBJ2-1; D gene ambiguous. This CDR3 region has 14 residues. Trimming took 7 bases from V and 6 from J, leaving 16 bases between them. Germline CDR1 reads MNHEY; CDR2 reads SVGEGT.

This clonotype has just a few counts. The V gene is TRBV18, the J gene TRBJ1-5, with D possibly TRBD1 on 6 matching bases. The CDR3 runs to 15 residues. The ends were cut back, 1 base at V and 3 bases at J, with 10 bases in the middle. Germline CDR1 and CDR2: KGHSH and LQKENI. CDR3 in DNA: TGTGCCAGCTCACCACAGGGACAACACAATCAGCCCCAGCATTTT. It is translated as CASSPQGQHNQPQHF.

The V and J genes are TRBV20-1 and TRBJ2-2; 9 bases are a match to TRBD1. The ends lost 6 bases at V and 3 bases at J; junction bases unmatched: 8. The CDR3 extends over 15 amino acids. Per the germline V gene, CDR1 is DFQATT and CDR2 is SNEGSKA (reference sequence). The CDR3 nucleotides read TGCAGTGCCAAAGGGACAGGGAGTCACACCGGGGAGCTGTTTTTT. It translates to CSAKGTGSHTGELFF.

The chain recombines TRBV7-8 with TRBJ1-2; D is unresolved. Germline V lookup: CDR1 SGHVS, CDR2 FQNEAQ. The V end was cut by 5 bases, the J end by 4 bases, with 17 bases between. This CDR3 comprises 15 residues. CDR3 protein: CASSKTERAFYGYTF. For the CDR3, the DNA is TGTGCCAGCAGCAAAACGGAACGCGCCTTCTATGGCTACACCTTC.

This clonotype appeared many times. The V gene is TRBV9, the J gene TRBJ1-2, with 7 bases lining up with TRBD1. V lost 3 bases, J lost 4 bases, and 9 bases stayed unmatched. Per the germline V gene, CDR1 is SGDLS and CDR2 is YYNGEE. This CDR3 has 15 residues. The CDR3 DNA reads TGTGCCAGCAGCGCCGGACAGGCAGAGGTCTATGGCTACACCTTC. Amino acid sequence: CASSAGQAEVYGYTF.

This clonotype was counted only a few times. This chain joins TRBV6-5 and TRBJ2-3, with no clear D. The CDR3 totals 14 residues. Per germline, CDR1 MNHEY and CDR2 SVGAGI. The ends were cut back, 6 bases at V and 0 bases at J, with 10 bases in the middle. CDR3 nucleotides: TGTGCCAGCAGGCAGACGGATAGCACAGATACGCAGTATTTT. Translation: CASRQTDSTDTQYF.

The rearrangement joins TRBV19 to TRBJ2-1; a possible D gene is TRBD2 (9 bases). V shed 6 bases and J shed 7 bases, with 25 bases lying between them. CDR3 size: 17 residues. Per germline, CDR1 LNHDA and CDR2 SQIVND (reference sequence). The CDR3 reads CASRQGVGLALRNEQFF. In nucleotides, the CDR3 is TGTGCCAGTAGACAGGGGGTAGGACTAGCGCTCAGGAATGAGCAGTTCTTC.

This clonotype is a singleton in its sample. The V gene is TRBV18, the J gene TRBJ1-5; D is possibly TRBD1 (5 bases). Trimming took off 5 bases at V and 2 bases at J, with 16 bases between the two ends. The V gene's germline CDR1 is KGHSH and CDR2 LQKENI. The CDR3 totals 16 residues. The DNA of the CDR3 is TGTGCCAGCTCAATGGGACGGCCGAGGGGCAATCAGCCCCAGCATTTT. Translating gives CASSMGRPRGNQPQHF.

In this sample, this clonotype turned up many times. The chain has TRBV2 and TRBJ1-5; D gene unclear. Between the trimmed V and J ends, which lost 7 bases and 4 bases, there was a span of 17 bases. The germline gives CDR1 SNHLY, CDR2 FYNNEI. The CDR3 is 15 residues long. The CDR3 nucleotides read TGTGCCAGCACTGGGGATGTGGACCGGAATCAGCCCCAGCATTTT. Amino acid sequence: CASTGDVDRNQPQHF.

The chain carries TRBV7-9 and TRBJ2-1, with 7 bases fitting TRBD1. Trimming removed 5 bases from V and 0 bases from J; junction bases left unmatched: 4. Germline-derived CDR1 and CDR2 are SEHNR and FQNEAQ (reference sequence). The CDR3 totals 15 residues. Here the CDR3 reads CASSIGTVSYNEQFF. The CDR3 bases are TGTGCCAGCAGCATCGGGACAGTCTCCTACAATGAGCAGTTCTTC.

This clonotype was counted only a few times. V and J are TRBV6-2 or TRBV6-3 and TRBJ2-5; D possibly corresponds to TRBD2 (5 bases). CDR1 and CDR2 from the germline V gene are MNHEY and SVGEGT. The CDR3 is made up of 13 amino acids. Trimming cost V 6 bases and J 7 bases, with 15 bases left between them. The CDR3 is CASRKEVVGTQYF. CDR3 DNA sequence: TGTGCCAGCAGAAAGGAGGTCGTGGGGACCCAGTACTTC.

This clonotype was counted many times. The chain links TRBV6-2 or TRBV6-3 to TRBJ2-1, with TRBD2 as a possible D gene (7 bases). The CDR3 totals 14 residues. The germline V gene has CDR1 MNHEY and CDR2 SVGEGT. Trimming cost V 2 bases and J 8 bases, with 13 bases left between them. DNA for the CDR3: TGTGCCAGCAGTTACGTTGGGGGGGCGTATGAGCAGTTCTTC. It codes for CASSYVGGAYEQFF.